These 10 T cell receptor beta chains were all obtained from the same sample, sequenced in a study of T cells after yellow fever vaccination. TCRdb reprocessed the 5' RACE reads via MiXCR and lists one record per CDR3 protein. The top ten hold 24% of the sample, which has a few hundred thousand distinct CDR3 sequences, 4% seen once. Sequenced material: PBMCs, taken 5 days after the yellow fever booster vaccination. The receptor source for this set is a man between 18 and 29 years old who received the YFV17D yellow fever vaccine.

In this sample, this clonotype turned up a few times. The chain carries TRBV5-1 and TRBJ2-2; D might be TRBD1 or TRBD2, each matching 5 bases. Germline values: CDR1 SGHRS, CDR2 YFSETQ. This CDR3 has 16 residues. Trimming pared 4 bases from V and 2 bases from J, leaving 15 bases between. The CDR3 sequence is CASSRSGTGNTGELFF. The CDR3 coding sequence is TGCGCCAGCAGCCGGAGTGGGACGGGAAACACCGGGGAGCTGTTTTTT.

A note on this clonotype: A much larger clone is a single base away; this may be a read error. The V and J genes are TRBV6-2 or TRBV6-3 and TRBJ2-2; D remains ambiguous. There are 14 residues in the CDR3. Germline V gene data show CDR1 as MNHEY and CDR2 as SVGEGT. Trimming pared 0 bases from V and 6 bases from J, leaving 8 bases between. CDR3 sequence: CASSYSVHPGELFF. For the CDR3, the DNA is TGTGCCAGCAGTTACTCGGTCCACCCCGGGGAGCTGTTTTTT.

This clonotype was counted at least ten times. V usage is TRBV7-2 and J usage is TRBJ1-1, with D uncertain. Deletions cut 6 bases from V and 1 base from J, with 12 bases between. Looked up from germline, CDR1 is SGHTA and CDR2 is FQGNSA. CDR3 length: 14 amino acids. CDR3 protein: CASSIKVGNTEAFF. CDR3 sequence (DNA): TGTGCCAGCAGTATTAAGGTGGGGAACACTGAAGCTTTCTTT.

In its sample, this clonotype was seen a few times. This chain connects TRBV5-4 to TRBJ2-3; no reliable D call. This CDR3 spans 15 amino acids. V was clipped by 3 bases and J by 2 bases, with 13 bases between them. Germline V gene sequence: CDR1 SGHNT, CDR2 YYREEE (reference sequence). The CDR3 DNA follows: TGTGCCAGCAGCTCCCTTAAAGGCTTCACAGATACGCAGTATTTT. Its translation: CASSSLKGFTDTQYF.

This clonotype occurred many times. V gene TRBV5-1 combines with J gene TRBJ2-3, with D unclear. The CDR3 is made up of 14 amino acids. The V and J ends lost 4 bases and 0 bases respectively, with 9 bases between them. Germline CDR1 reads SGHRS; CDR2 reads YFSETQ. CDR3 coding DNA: TGCGCCAGCAGCCCGATGGGGAGCACAGATACGCAGTATTTT. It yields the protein CASSPMGSTDTQYF. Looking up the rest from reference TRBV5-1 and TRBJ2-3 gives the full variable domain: KAGVTQTPRYLIKTRGQQVTLSCSPISGHRSVSWYQQTPGQGLQFLFEYFSETQRNKGNFPGRFSGRQFSNSRSEMNVSTLELGDSALYLCASSPMGSTDTQYFGPGTRLTVL.

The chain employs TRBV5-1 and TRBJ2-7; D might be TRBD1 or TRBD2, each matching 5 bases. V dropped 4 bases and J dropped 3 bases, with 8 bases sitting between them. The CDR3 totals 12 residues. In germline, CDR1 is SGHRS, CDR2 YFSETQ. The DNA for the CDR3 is TGCGCCAGCAGCGGGGACGTCTACGAGCAGTACTTC. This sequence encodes CASSGDVYEQYF. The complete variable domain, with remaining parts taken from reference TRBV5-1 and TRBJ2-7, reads KAGVTQTPRYLIKTRGQQVTLSCSPISGHRSVSWYQQTPGQGLQFLFEYFSETQRNKGNFPGRFSGRQFSNSRSEMNVSTLELGDSALYLCASSGDVYEQYFGPGTRLTVT.

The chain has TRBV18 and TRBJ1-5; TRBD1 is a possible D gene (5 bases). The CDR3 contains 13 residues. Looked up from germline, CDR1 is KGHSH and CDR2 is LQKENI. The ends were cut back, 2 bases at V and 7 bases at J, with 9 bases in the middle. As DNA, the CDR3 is TGTGCCAGCTCACCATTCAGGGACCAGCCCCAGCATTTT. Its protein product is CASSPFRDQPQHF.

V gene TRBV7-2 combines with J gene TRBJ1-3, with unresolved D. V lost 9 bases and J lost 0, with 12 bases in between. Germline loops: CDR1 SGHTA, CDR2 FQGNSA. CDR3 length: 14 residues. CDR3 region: CASQADYSGNTIYF. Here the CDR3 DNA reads TGTGCCAGTCAGGCGGATTACTCTGGAAACACCATATATTTT.

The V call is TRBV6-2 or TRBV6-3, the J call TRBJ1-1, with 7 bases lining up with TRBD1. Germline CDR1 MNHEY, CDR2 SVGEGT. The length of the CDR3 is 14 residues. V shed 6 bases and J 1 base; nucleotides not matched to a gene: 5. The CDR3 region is CASRDRVGNTEAFF. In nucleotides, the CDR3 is TGTGCCAGCAGAGACAGGGTTGGGAACACTGAAGCTTTCTTT.

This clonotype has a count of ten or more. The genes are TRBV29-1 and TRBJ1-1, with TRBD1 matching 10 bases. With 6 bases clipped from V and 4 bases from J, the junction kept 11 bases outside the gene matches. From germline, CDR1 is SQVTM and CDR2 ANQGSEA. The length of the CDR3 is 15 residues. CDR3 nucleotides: TGCAGCGTACGATTGACAGGGGGCCCGGGCACTGAAGCTTTCTTT. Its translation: CSVRLTGGPGTEAFF.